The clone carrying this T cell receptor (beta chain) was found once. The antigen is not known. In germline, CDR1 is LGHNA, CDR2 YNFKEQ. V was pared by 1 base and J by 7 bases, with 6 bases of the junction left unmatched. The CDR3 consists of 15 residues. This entry comes from a study of T cells in localized non-small cell lung cancer. Study-level findings and limits: Elevated circulating T cell density in blood was associated with longer overall survival. There was higher T cell clonality in uninvolved adjacent lung than in tumor, and it was highest there.

The protocol was immunoSEQ multiplex PCR, while the TCRdb copy is restricted to in-frame clones and leaves out a portion. The sample contains tens of thousands of clones, approximately 90% of which appear only once. This material consisted of peripheral blood, taken before any cancer treatment. The source of this sequence is a man aged 35-75 years with stage I squamous cell lung carcinoma. The gene calls are TRBV4-2 and TRBJ2-1, with TRBD2 matching 8 bases. The CDR3, as DNA: TGTGCCAGCAGCCAAGTAATACTAGCGGAAAATGAGCAGTTCTTC. It specifies CASSQVILAENEQFF.